The text below deals with one TCR beta chain. Clones were read by immunoSEQ multiplex PCR, and TCRdb kept only the in-frame ones, dropping some. The sample comprises just under 60,000 clones, about 95% of which are singletons, and under 3% rests with the top ten. The data were obtained in a study of technical replicates of blood from four donors. V dropped 1 base and J dropped 5; count of bases not matched to a gene: 9. CDR1 SGDLS and CDR2 YYNGEE come from the germline V gene. CDR3 size: 16 residues. The sequence derives from a human donor in good health. Some clones in this sample may be carry-over from other donors' samples. Sequences were obtained from PBMCs. The chain employs TRBV9 and TRBJ2-5, with 9 bases matching TRBD2. CDR3 in amino acids: CASSVSGAGGGETQYF. The DNA of the CDR3 is TGTGCCAGCAGCGTATCAGGAGCGGGGGGCGGGGAGACCCAGTACTTC. Full variable domain (rest looked up from reference TRBV9 and TRBJ2-5): DSGVTQTPKHLITATGQRVTLRCSPRSGDLSVYWYQQSLDQGLQFLIQYYNGEERAKGNILERFSAQQFPDLHSELNLSSLELGDSALYFCASSVSGAGGGETQYFGPGTRLLVL.